These T cell receptor beta chains were read from a single sample in a study of T cell repertoires in cytomegalovirus infection. In TCRdb, the reads were re-called with MiXCR into one record per CDR3 protein. Among just under 550,000 distinct CDR3 sequences, 26% were seen once, and the ten largest hold 13%. Sequencing was performed on PBMCs. All receptors derive from a human donor in good health (CMV status not recorded). Some clones in this sample may be carry-over from other donors' samples. Each CDR3 is given with its conserved first and last residue. The D gene is left open where the match is weak. Size is stated for part of the rows, as once, few or many counts, or as a class when the clone is expanded.

>TRBJ1-2|TRBV7-6|many|TRBD1
CASSPFAGQGGYGYTF
TGTGCCAGCAGCCCTTTTGCGGGACAGGGAGGGTACGGCTACACCTTC
>TRBJ2-1|TRBV20-1|NA|NA
CSQSGIYNEQFF
TGCAGTCAAAGCGGCATCTACAATGAGCAGTTCTTC
>TRBJ2-3|TRBV15|NA|NA
CATSRKDLGPLKGTQYF
TGTGCCACCAGCAGGAAAGATCTTGGACCCCTCAAGGGTACGCAGTATTTT
>TRBJ2-5|TRBV18|NA|TRBD2
CASSRSGIGETQYF
TGTGCCAGCTCACGGAGCGGGATCGGGGAGACCCAGTACTTC
>TRBJ1-2|TRBV28|few|TRBD1
CASSLGTGKDGYTF
TGTGCCAGCAGTCTCGGGACAGGGAAGGATGGCTACACCTTC
>TRBJ2-3|TRBV6-5|NA|NA
CASSTVSDTQYF
TGTGCCAGCAGTACAGTTTCAGATACGCAGTATTTT
>TRBJ1-1|TRBV2|NA|NA
CASRRVPGATEAFF
TGTGCCAGCAGACGGGTCCCCGGGGCCACTGAAGCTTTCTTT
>TRBJ2-6|TRBV5-1|few|TRBD2
CASSGGGTSGANVLTF
TGCGCCAGCAGCGGGGGGGGAACTTCTGGGGCCAACGTCCTGACTTTC
>TRBJ2-3|TRBV4-1|NA|NA
CASSQEPDTQYF
TGCGCCAGCAGCCAGGAGCCAGATACGCAGTATTTT
>TRBJ2-1|TRBV28|few|TRBD2
CASTLAGARDYNEQFF
TGTGCCAGCACCCTAGCGGGGGCTCGTGATTACAATGAGCAGTTCTTC
>TRBJ1-5|TRBV28|few|NA
CASSLGGSQQPQHF
TGTGCCAGCAGTTTAGGAGGGTCGCAGCAGCCCCAGCATTTT
>TRBJ2-1|TRBV29-1|NA|TRBD1
CSVEVTGGPRSRDF
TGCAGCGTTGAAGTTACAGGGGGACCCAGGAGTAGGGACTTC
>TRBJ2-1|TRBV7-6|many|NA
CASSPVGESLSEQFF
TGTGCCAGCAGCCCGGTTGGGGAGAGCCTAAGTGAGCAGTTCTTC
>TRBJ2-1|TRBV7-2|many|NA
CASSPPGVNEQFF
TGTGCCAGCAGCCCTCCAGGGGTCAATGAGCAGTTCTTC
>TRBJ2-7|TRBV4-1|NA|NA
CASSQDRGYSEQYF
TGCGCCAGCAGCCAAGATAGAGGGTACAGCGAGCAGTACTTC
>TRBJ2-2|TRBV30|NA|NA
CAWSVQGPGELFF
TGTGCCTGGAGTGTACAGGGCCCCGGGGAGCTGTTTTTT
>TRBJ2-3|TRBV20-1|NA|NA
CSARPQGTDTQYF
TGCAGTGCTAGGCCTCAAGGCACAGATACGCAGTATTTT
>TRBJ2-1|TRBV7-2|NA|TRBD2
CASSRGLAEYNERFF
TGTGCCAGCAGTCGAGGACTAGCGGAATACAATGAGCGGTTCTTC
>TRBJ1-2|TRBV12-3/TRBV12-4|once|NA
CASSRPGGGGYGYTF
TGTGCCAGCAGTCGGCCGGGTGGAGGAGGCTATGGCTACACCTTC
>TRBJ2-6|TRBV27|NA|NA
CASSTWGANVLTF
TGTGCCAGCAGTACCTGGGGGGCCAACGTCCTGACTTTC
>TRBJ1-3|TRBV12-3/TRBV12-4|many|NA
CASSSRGWTIYF
TGTGCCAGCAGTTCCAGGGGTTGGACCATATATTTT
>TRBJ2-2|TRBV6-2/TRBV6-3|NA|NA
CASSLLPGHTNTGELFF
TGTGCCAGCAGTCTCCTGCCGGGACACACTAACACCGGGGAGCTGTTTTTT
>TRBJ2-2|TRBV7-6|few|NA
CASSSRVIADPTGELFF
TGTGCCAGCAGCTCGAGGGTAATAGCGGACCCCACCGGGGAGCTGTTTTTT
>TRBJ2-5|TRBV4-1|NA|NA
CASSQEEGLGTQYF
TGCGCCAGCAGCCAAGAGGAGGGGTTAGGGACCCAGTACTTC
>TRBJ2-3|TRBV6-5|few|NA
CASSNRGTDTQYF
TGTGCCAGCAGTAACAGAGGCACAGATACGCAGTATTTT
>TRBJ1-6|TRBV6-2/TRBV6-3|NA|NA
CASTDWGVNSPLHF
TGTGCCAGCACCGATTGGGGGGTTAATTCACCCCTCCACTTT
>TRBJ2-5|TRBV18|few|NA
CASSPLKFEQETQYF
TGTGCCAGCTCACCACTAAAGTTTGAACAAGAGACCCAGTACTTC
>TRBJ2-3|TRBV7-2|NA|NA
CASSFESGADTQYF
TGTGCCAGCAGCTTTGAGTCGGGAGCGGATACGCAGTATTTT
>TRBJ2-5|TRBV7-8|few|TRBD2
CASSHQPGTSGRRLWETQYF
TGTGCCAGCAGCCACCAGCCCGGGACTAGCGGGAGGCGGTTGTGGGAGACCCAGTACTTC
>TRBJ1-4|TRBV28|few|NA
CASSSSAFGEKLFF
TGTGCCAGCAGTTCCTCAGCCTTTGGCGAAAAACTGTTTTTT
>TRBJ1-2|TRBV29-1|NA|TRBD1
CSVGGQNYGYTF
TGCAGCGTAGGGGGACAGAACTATGGCTACACCTTC
>TRBJ2-1|TRBV19|NA|TRBD2
CASSIGTSGRGGEQFF
TGTGCCAGTAGTATAGGGACTAGCGGGAGGGGTGGTGAGCAGTTCTTC
>TRBJ1-5|TRBV19|few|TRBD1
CASMVRGGRGSSDSNQPQHF
TGTGCCAGTATGGTCCGTGGCGGCAGGGGGAGTTCGGATAGCAATCAGCCCCAGCATTTT
>TRBJ1-5|TRBV19|NA|TRBD1
CASSILGDRRQPQHF
TGTGCCAGTAGTATATTAGGGGACAGGAGACAGCCCCAGCATTTT